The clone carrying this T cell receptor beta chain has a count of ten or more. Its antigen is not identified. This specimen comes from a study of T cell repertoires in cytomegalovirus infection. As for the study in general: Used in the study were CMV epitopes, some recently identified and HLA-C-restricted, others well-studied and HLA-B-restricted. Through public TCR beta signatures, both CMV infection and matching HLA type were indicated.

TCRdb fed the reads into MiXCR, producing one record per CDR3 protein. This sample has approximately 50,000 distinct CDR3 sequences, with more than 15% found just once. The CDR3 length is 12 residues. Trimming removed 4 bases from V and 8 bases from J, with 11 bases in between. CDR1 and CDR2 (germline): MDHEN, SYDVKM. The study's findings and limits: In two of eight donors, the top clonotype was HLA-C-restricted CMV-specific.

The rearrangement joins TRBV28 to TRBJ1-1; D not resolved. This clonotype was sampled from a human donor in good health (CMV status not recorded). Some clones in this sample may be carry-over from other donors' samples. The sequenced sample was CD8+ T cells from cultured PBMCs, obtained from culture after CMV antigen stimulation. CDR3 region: CASSSGLTEAFF. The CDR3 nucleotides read TGTGCCAGCAGTTCGGGTCTGACAGAAGCTTTCTTT.